The subject of this entry is one T cell receptor (beta chain). This sample is drawn from a study of blood T cell repertoires in COVID-19. About the study: From the United States, Italy and Spain came samples of acute and convalescent COVID-19.

This CDR3 has 14 residues. Germline assignment: CDR1 MNHEY and CDR2 SMNVEV (reference sequence). Trimming at V came to 11 bases and at J to 7 bases, leaving 14 bases not matched to a gene. In the original processing: Reference gene primer amplification yielded estimated nucleated cell counts. TCRdb keeps only in-frame clones here, not all; method: immunoSEQ multiplex PCR. The V and J calls and clone size were taken over from that table, and D and trimming were inferred from the DNA. The sample gives 170,000 or so clones, 89% of which show up once; approximately 2.1% is in the top ten. What was sequenced was peripheral blood. The sequence was collected from a young man who had recovered from COVID-19. V is TRBV27 and J is TRBJ2-7; 10 nucleotides line up with TRBD1. For the CDR3, the DNA is TGTGCCTCGGCCCCGGGACAGGGGATTTGGGAGCAGTACTTC. Amino acids: CASAPGQGIWEQYF.